These 10 T cell receptor beta chains originate from one sample sequenced in a study of T cells in Graves' hyperthyroidism and ophthalmopathy. TCR beta CDR3 regions were amplified from RNA transcripts. A set of HTBI primers served as the primers for a first-round RT-PCR of the TCR CDR3. TCRdb analysed the multiplex PCR reads with MiXCR anew, one entry per CDR3 protein. The sample has approximately 350,000 distinct CDR3 sequences; about 15% are singletons. The sequenced sample consisted of blood. These receptors were collected from a woman aged 55-75 years with Graves' ophthalmopathy.

This chain joins TRBV6-1 and TRBJ1-5; 8 bases line up with TRBD1. The V gene's germline CDR1 is MNHNS and CDR2 SASEGT. V lost 6 bases to trimming and J lost 1 base; unmatched junction nucleotides: 5. CDR3 length: 15 residues. CDR3 in amino acids: CASRGTGRSNQPQHF. The CDR3, as DNA: TGTGCCAGCAGGGGGACAGGAAGAAGCAATCAGCCCCAGCATTTT.

In the case of this clonotype: A single base separates this from a much larger clone, so it may be a read error. V and J are TRBV7-8 and TRBJ2-1; D uncertain. Near its end, the DNA agrees better with TRBJ2-7, so the J call may be wrong. The germline V gene has CDR1 SGHVS and CDR2 FQNEAQ. The CDR3 runs to 14 residues. DNA for the CDR3: TGTGCCAGCAGCTTAGGCAGGCTCCCCAATGAGCAGTACTTC. Protein product: CASSLGRLPNEQYF.

There are many counts of this clonotype. J is TRBJ2-1 and V is TRBV7-2; TRBD2 agrees at 9 bases. The germline gives CDR1 SGHTA, CDR2 FQGNSA. Trimming at V came to 3 bases and at J to 7 bases, leaving 13 bases not matched to a gene. The CDR3 length is 17 residues. The CDR3 reads CASSFGGRGRAGNEQFF. The CDR3 region has the DNA TGTGCCAGCAGCTTCGGTGGTCGCGGGAGGGCCGGGAATGAGCAGTTCTTC.

This clonotype was found many times. J is TRBJ2-3 and V is TRBV12-3 or TRBV12-4; 9 bases fit TRBD1. This CDR3 comprises 17 residues. V lost 0 bases, J lost 2 bases, and 6 bases stayed unmatched. CDR3 sequence (DNA): TGTGCCAGCAGTTTAGCGGCAGGGGACAGGGCCACAGATACGCAGTATTTT. Translating it yields CASSLAAGDRATDTQYF.

This clonotype was recorded many times. The chain couples TRBV30 to TRBJ2-2, with D maybe TRBD2 (5 bases). The CDR3 is 15 residues long. Deletions cut 3 bases from V and 7 bases from J, with 18 bases between. The germline CDR1 and CDR2 sequences are GTSNPN and SVGIG (reference sequence). This CDR3 reads CAWSASAVGVGELFF. In nucleotides, the CDR3 is TGTGCCTGGAGCGCGTCGGCAGTCGGGGTCGGGGAGCTGTTTTTT.

The chain links TRBV10-3 to TRBJ2-2, with 10 positions matching TRBD1. Germline values: CDR1 ENHRY, CDR2 SYGVKD. V lost 11 bases to trimming and J lost 6 bases; unmatched junction nucleotides: 27. This CDR3 comprises 20 residues. The CDR3 DNA sequence: TGTGCCGTGTCTAGGCGGGACAGGGGTTTAACGGGAGATCGGGCCGGGGAGCTGTTTTTT. Translated: CAVSRRDRGLTGDRAGELFF.

V gene TRBV7-9 combines with J gene TRBJ2-7; a possible D gene is TRBD1 (5 bases). Per the germline V gene, CDR1 is SEHNR and CDR2 is FQNEAQ (reference sequence). This CDR3 contains 15 residues. Deletions cut 5 bases from V and 1 base from J, with 15 bases between. The CDR3 sequence: CASSAVEGASYEQYF. CDR3 nucleotides: TGTGCCAGCAGCGCGGTGGAAGGGGCATCCTACGAGCAGTACTTC.

This clonotype was seen at least ten times. V and J are TRBV20-1 and TRBJ2-1; no reliable D call. The CDR3 has 13 residues. CDR1 is DFQATT, CDR2 SNEGSKA, per germline (reference sequence). The V end lost 6 bases, the J end lost 0 bases, and 9 bases lay between the germline ends. DNA for the CDR3: TGCAGTGCCCAAGAGAGCTCCTACAATGAGCAGTTCTTC. It encodes CSAQESSYNEQFF.

This clonotype was found many times. The chain couples TRBV5-1 to TRBJ1-1; TRBD1 is a possible D gene (5 bases). Germline V gene data show CDR1 as SGHRS and CDR2 as YFSETQ. The CDR3 runs to 15 residues. V was cut by 0 bases and J by 3 bases, with 12 bases left in between. The CDR3 DNA reads TGCGCCAGCAGCTTGGAACGGGGGGGGGACACTGAAGCTTTCTTT. Translation: CASSLERGGDTEAFF.

This clonotype was counted a few times. This rearrangement joins TRBV9 to TRBJ2-1, with TRBD2 matching 13 bases. The CDR3 covers 17 residues. V lost 0 bases to trimming and J lost 1 base; unmatched junction nucleotides: 1. Per germline, CDR1 SGDLS and CDR2 YYNGEE. Here the CDR3 reads CASSVELAGGSYNEQFF. The CDR3 nucleotides are TGTGCCAGCAGCGTAGAACTAGCGGGAGGGTCCTACAATGAGCAGTTCTTC.